A selection of T cell receptor beta chains follows, all from one sample in a study of cytomegalovirus exposure and HLA in healthy donors. Some clones are missing from TCRdb's copy, which holds only in-frame ones; the method was immunoSEQ multiplex PCR. The sample shows roughly 140,000 clones, around three quarters of them seen only once. Material: PBMCs. The receptors stem from a woman between 35 and 50 years old in good health and CMV-seropositive. CDR3s include the opening cysteine and the closing phenylalanine or tryptophan. The D gene is left open where the match is weak. Rows may omit the clone size; those that give it use once, few, many or a size class.

d_call: TRBD1; clone_size: NA; v_call: TRBV4-1; j_call: TRBJ1-5; cdr3_nt: TGCGCCAGCAACCCGACAGGGGGTGAAGATCAGCCCCAGCATTTT; cdr3_aa: CASNPTGGEDQPQHF
d_call: TRBD1; clone_size: NA; v_call: TRBV9; j_call: TRBJ1-6; cdr3_nt: TGTGCCAGCAGCGTAGTGGGACAGGGGGCACCCCTCCACTTT; cdr3_aa: CASSVVGQGAPLHF
d_call: NA; clone_size: NA; v_call: TRBV5-6; j_call: TRBJ1-5; cdr3_nt: TGTGCCAGCAGCGAATACGGGAAACAGCAAAATCAGCCCCAGCATTTT; cdr3_aa: CASSEYGKQQNQPQHF
d_call: TRBD1; clone_size: NA; v_call: TRBV5-1; j_call: TRBJ2-2; cdr3_nt: TGCGCCAGCAGTGGACAGGGCAAAAACACCGGGGAGCTGTTTTTT; cdr3_aa: CASSGQGKNTGELFF
d_call: TRBD1; clone_size: NA; v_call: TRBV15; j_call: TRBJ2-7; cdr3_nt: TGTGCCACCAGCATCGACAGGGGCCCCTACGAGCAGTACTTC; cdr3_aa: CATSIDRGPYEQYF
d_call: NA; clone_size: NA; v_call: TRBV30; j_call: TRBJ1-1; cdr3_nt: TGTGCCTTGTATATGAACACTGAAGCTTTCTTT; cdr3_aa: CALYMNTEAFF
d_call: NA; clone_size: NA; v_call: TRBV7-9; j_call: TRBJ1-1; cdr3_nt: TGTGCCAGCAGCTCCCACTCCCGAATCCGGGGAGCTTTCTTT; cdr3_aa: CASSSHSRIRGAFF
d_call: TRBD1; clone_size: few; v_call: TRBV19; j_call: TRBJ1-2; cdr3_nt: TGTGCCAGTTCTCTTGACAGGGGGCCCAACTATGGCTACACCTTC; cdr3_aa: CASSLDRGPNYGYTF
d_call: NA; clone_size: once; v_call: TRBV6-5; j_call: TRBJ1-2; cdr3_nt: TGTGCCAGCAGTTACGTGGGGTCCGGACTTAACTATGGCTACACCTTC; cdr3_aa: CASSYVGSGLNYGYTF
d_call: NA; clone_size: NA; v_call: TRBV30; j_call: TRBJ1-4; cdr3_nt: TGTGCCTGGGATGCAGGGTCCCATGAAAAACTGTTTTTT; cdr3_aa: CAWDAGSHEKLFF
d_call: NA; clone_size: once; v_call: TRBV5-1; j_call: TRBJ2-3; cdr3_nt: TGCGCCAGCAGCAGGGATCCAGGACTTTCCACAGATACGCAGTATTTT; cdr3_aa: CASSRDPGLSTDTQYF
d_call: NA; clone_size: NA; v_call: TRBV5-1; j_call: TRBJ2-5; cdr3_nt: TGCGCCAGCAGCGTACCACAGGAGGAGACCCAGTACTTC; cdr3_aa: CASSVPQEETQYF
d_call: TRBD1; clone_size: NA; v_call: TRBV7-9; j_call: TRBJ2-5; cdr3_nt: TGTGCCAGCAGCCCCATGGGACAGGGCAAAGAGACCCAGTACTTC; cdr3_aa: CASSPMGQGKETQYF
d_call: NA; clone_size: NA; v_call: TRBV9; j_call: TRBJ1-2; cdr3_nt: TGTGCCAGCAGCGTATCAGGGGTTGAAGGCTACACCTTC; cdr3_aa: CASSVSGVEGYTF
d_call: NA; clone_size: NA; v_call: TRBV5-1; j_call: TRBJ1-3; cdr3_nt: TGCGCCAGCAGCGTTACACCTCAATCCGGAAACACCATATATTTT; cdr3_aa: CASSVTPQSGNTIYF
d_call: TRBD2; clone_size: NA; v_call: TRBV2; j_call: TRBJ2-7; cdr3_nt: TGTGCCAGCAGTGCATCTCGGACTAGCGGAAAAAACGAGCAGTACTTC; cdr3_aa: CASSASRTSGKNEQYF
d_call: TRBD1; clone_size: NA; v_call: TRBV5-4; j_call: TRBJ1-2; cdr3_nt: TGTGCCAGCAGCCGATCCGGGACAGGTCGCAACTATGGCTACACCTTC; cdr3_aa: CASSRSGTGRNYGYTF
d_call: TRBD1; clone_size: few; v_call: TRBV14; j_call: TRBJ1-2; cdr3_nt: TGTGCCAGCAGCCAAGAAGCAGGGGGCGGTGGCTACACCTTC; cdr3_aa: CASSQEAGGGGYTF
d_call: NA; clone_size: few; v_call: TRBV30; j_call: TRBJ2-3; cdr3_nt: TGTGCCTGGAGACCCGGGACAGATACGCAGTATTTT; cdr3_aa: CAWRPGTDTQYF
d_call: TRBD1; clone_size: NA; v_call: TRBV28; j_call: TRBJ1-1; cdr3_nt: TGTGCCAGCAGTTCGCCCGACAGGGCGAACACTGAAGCTTTCTTT; cdr3_aa: CASSSPDRANTEAFF
d_call: TRBD2; clone_size: NA; v_call: TRBV7-2; j_call: TRBJ2-7; cdr3_nt: TGTGCCAGCAGTCTTGGCGGGGGGGACGTGTATTACGAGCAGTACTTC; cdr3_aa: CASSLGGGDVYYEQYF
d_call: NA; clone_size: NA; v_call: TRBV9; j_call: TRBJ1-4; cdr3_nt: TGTGCCAGCGGCCGGGGGGGAACTAATGAAAAACTGTTTTTT; cdr3_aa: CASGRGGTNEKLFF
d_call: TRBD2; clone_size: NA; v_call: TRBV29-1; j_call: TRBJ2-1; cdr3_nt: TGCAGCGTTGAATGGCGAGCGGGGTACAATGAGCAGTTCTTC; cdr3_aa: CSVEWRAGYNEQFF
d_call: NA; clone_size: NA; v_call: TRBV30; j_call: TRBJ2-1; cdr3_nt: TGTGCCTGGAGTGGTGGACATAGGACCTACAATGAGCAGTTCTTC; cdr3_aa: CAWSGGHRTYNEQFF
d_call: NA; clone_size: NA; v_call: TRBV9; j_call: TRBJ1-1; cdr3_nt: TGTGCCAGCAGCGTAGTTCCAGGCGGGTCTGAAGCTTTCTTT; cdr3_aa: CASSVVPGGSEAFF
d_call: NA; clone_size: once; v_call: TRBV4-1; j_call: TRBJ1-3; cdr3_nt: TGCGCCAGCAGCCCGCGGCTAGGTGGAAACACCATATATTTT; cdr3_aa: CASSPRLGGNTIYF
d_call: TRBD1; clone_size: few; v_call: TRBV4-1; j_call: TRBJ1-5; cdr3_nt: TGCGCCAGCAGCTACCGATCTACAGGGGACCCTTATAGCAATCAGCCCCAGCATTTT; cdr3_aa: CASSYRSTGDPYSNQPQHF
d_call: TRBD2; clone_size: NA; v_call: TRBV30; j_call: TRBJ2-7; cdr3_nt: TGTGCCTGGCTGAGACTAGCGGGAACCTACGAGCAGTACTTC; cdr3_aa: CAWLRLAGTYEQYF
d_call: TRBD2; clone_size: NA; v_call: TRBV5-6; j_call: TRBJ2-5; cdr3_nt: TGTGCCAGCAGCTTGGTGGGGGTAGCGGGGGCCCCCCAGTACTTC; cdr3_aa: CASSLVGVAGAPQYF
d_call: TRBD2; clone_size: NA; v_call: TRBV7-6; j_call: TRBJ2-2; cdr3_nt: TGTGCCAGCAGCTTGGGGCCGACTAGCGGGCCAAACACCGGGGAGCTGTTTTTT; cdr3_aa: CASSLGPTSGPNTGELFF
d_call: TRBD1; clone_size: NA; v_call: TRBV18; j_call: TRBJ2-7; cdr3_nt: TGTGCCAGCTCACCTGCCTTTGACAGGGACAATCAGTACTTC; cdr3_aa: CASSPAFDRDNQYF
d_call: NA; clone_size: few; v_call: TRBV4-1; j_call: TRBJ2-4; cdr3_nt: TGCGCCAGCAGCCAAGTCAGTGGCGGGTCTATAGCCAAAAACATTCAGTACTTC; cdr3_aa: CASSQVSGGSIAKNIQYF
d_call: TRBD2; clone_size: NA; v_call: TRBV5-6; j_call: TRBJ2-3; cdr3_nt: TGTGCCAGCAGGTCGGGACTAGCGGGGGGCGGGGTTTTCACAGATACGCAGTATTTT; cdr3_aa: CASRSGLAGGGVFTDTQYF
d_call: NA; clone_size: NA; v_call: TRBV30; j_call: TRBJ1-4; cdr3_nt: TGTGCCTGGAGGGGGCAGCTAAATGAAAAACTGTTTTTT; cdr3_aa: CAWRGQLNEKLFF